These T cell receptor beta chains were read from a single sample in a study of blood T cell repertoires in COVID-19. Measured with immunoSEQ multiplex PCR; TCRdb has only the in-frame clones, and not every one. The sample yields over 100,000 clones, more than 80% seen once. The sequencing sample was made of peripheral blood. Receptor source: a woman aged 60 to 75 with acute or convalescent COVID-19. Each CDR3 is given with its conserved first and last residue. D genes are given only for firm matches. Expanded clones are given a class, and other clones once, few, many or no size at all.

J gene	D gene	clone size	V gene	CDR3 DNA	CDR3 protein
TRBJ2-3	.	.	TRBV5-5	TGTGCCAGCAGCTTGAATCAGGGGACAGATACGCAGTATTTT	CASSLNQGTDTQYF
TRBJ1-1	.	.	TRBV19	TGTGCCAGTAGTATAGATTATTCGCAGGTCGGCGCTGAAGCTTTCTTT	CASSIDYSQVGAEAFF
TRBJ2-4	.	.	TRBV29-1	TGCAGCGCGGGACCCCCGGGGGACATTCAGTACTTC	CSAGPPGDIQYF
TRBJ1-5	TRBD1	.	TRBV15	TGTGCCACCAGCGGTACAGGGGGCAACAATCAGCCCCAGCATTTT	CATSGTGGNNQPQHF
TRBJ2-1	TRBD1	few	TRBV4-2	TGTGCCAGCAGCCTCGACAGGGCGTCCTACAATGAGCAGTTCTTC	CASSLDRASYNEQFF
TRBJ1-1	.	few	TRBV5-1	TGCGCCAGCAGCTCCCTGGGGGGATCCACTGAAGCTTTCTTT	CASSSLGGSTEAFF
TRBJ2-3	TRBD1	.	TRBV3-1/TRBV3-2	TGTGCCAGCAGCCAAGCGGACAGGATAAGGAATACGCAGTATTTT	CASSQADRIRNTQYF
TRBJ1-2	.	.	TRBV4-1	TGCGCCAGCAGCCAAGACGAAGTGGGGCCTCCGTATGGCTACACCTTC	CASSQDEVGPPYGYTF
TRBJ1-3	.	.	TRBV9	TGTGCCAGCAGCCAATTCCAGGGCTCCAACACCATATATTTT	CASSQFQGSNTIYF
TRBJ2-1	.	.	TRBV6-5	TGTGCCAGCATTCAAGGGGAATCATTCAATGAGCAGTTCTTC	CASIQGESFNEQFF
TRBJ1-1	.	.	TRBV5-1	TGCGCCAGCAGCTTGGGGACGGGATTCAACACTGAAGCTTTCTTT	CASSLGTGFNTEAFF
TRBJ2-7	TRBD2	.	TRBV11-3	TGTGCCAGCAGCTCCCAAGGGAGGGGCCACGAGCAGTACTTC	CASSSQGRGHEQYF
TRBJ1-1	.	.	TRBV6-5	TGTGCCAGCAGTTTGGACGGAGGATACCTTGAAGCTTTCTTT	CASSLDGGYLEAFF
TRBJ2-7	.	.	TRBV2	TGTGCCAGCAGGGTCACGGCCCAAGAGGTCGAGACCTACGAGCAGTACTTC	CASRVTAQEVETYEQYF
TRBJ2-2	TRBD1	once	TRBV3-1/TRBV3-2	TGTGCCAGCACTCAGGGGGTTGCGAACACCGGGGAGCTGTTTTTT	CASTQGVANTGELFF
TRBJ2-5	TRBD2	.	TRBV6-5	TGTGCCAGCAGGGCGGGGGGATCACAAGAGACCCAGTACTTC	CASRAGGSQETQYF